Described below is a single T cell receptor beta chain sequence and its context. Its cognate antigen is unknown. V dropped 7 bases and J dropped 0; count of bases not matched to a gene: 5. This CDR3 is 15 amino acids long. Germline CDR1 MNHEY, CDR2 SVGAGI. This entry comes from a study of Ad26.COV2.S vaccination and SARS-CoV-2 variants. Overall study findings and caveats: Analyses of TCR breadth and depth may have underestimated total T cell responses. Vaccinees reportedly had broad spike-specific CD8+ and CD4+ T cell responses. Among vaccine recipients, spike-specific TCR breadth exceeded that of placebo recipients.

The repertoire was sequenced with immunoSEQ multiplex PCR; TCRdb's copy has only in-frame clones and lacks some. The sample consists of about 350,000 clones, about 92% of them appearing once. Source: peripheral blood, taken after recovery from COVID-19. This sequence originates from a human donor who had recovered from COVID-19. The V call is TRBV6-5, the J call TRBJ2-2; 7 bases fit TRBD1. CDR3 sequence: CASTRQGPNTGELFF. The CDR3 DNA is TGTGCCAGCACCAGACAGGGACCGAACACCGGGGAGCTGTTTTTT.